These T cell receptor beta chains were read from a single sample in a study of blood T cell repertoires in COVID-19. Method: immunoSEQ multiplex PCR; TCRdb's copy keeps in-frame clones and lacks some. The data show some 110,000 clones, with 80% to 85% seen just once and 7.9% held by the top ten. The sequenced material came from peripheral blood. These receptors were collected from a man in his sixties or seventies with acute or convalescent COVID-19. CDR3s include the opening cysteine and the closing phenylalanine or tryptophan. A D gene is named only where the DNA matches it firmly. Size tells how often a clone was seen (once, few, many) or the class of an expanded clone, and some rows leave it out.

d_call: .; j_call: TRBJ2-3; v_call: TRBV5-1; clone_size: .; cdr3_aa: CASSSYRDTYTDTQYF; cdr3_nt: TGCGCCAGCAGCTCGTACCGGGACACGTACACAGATACGCAGTATTTT
d_call: TRBD1; j_call: TRBJ1-3; v_call: TRBV18; clone_size: once; cdr3_aa: CASTSDRTMGNTIYF; cdr3_nt: TGTGCCAGCACCTCGGACAGGACTATGGGAAACACCATATATTTT
d_call: .; j_call: TRBJ1-2; v_call: TRBV30; clone_size: .; cdr3_aa: CAWSALFGINYGYTF; cdr3_nt: TGTGCCTGGAGCGCTCTTTTCGGGATTAACTATGGCTACACCTTC
d_call: .; j_call: TRBJ1-2; v_call: TRBV27; clone_size: .; cdr3_aa: CASSPRETLYGYTF; cdr3_nt: TGTGCCAGCAGTCCCCGGGAGACACTCTATGGCTACACCTTC
d_call: .; j_call: TRBJ2-7; v_call: TRBV2; clone_size: few; cdr3_aa: CASILNYEQYF; cdr3_nt: TGTGCCAGCATACTTAACTACGAGCAGTACTTC
d_call: .; j_call: TRBJ1-6; v_call: TRBV28; clone_size: once; cdr3_aa: CASSERGKSRPLHF; cdr3_nt: TGTGCCAGCAGCGAGCGGGGGAAGTCGAGACCCCTCCACTTT
d_call: .; j_call: TRBJ1-3; v_call: TRBV5-1; clone_size: .; cdr3_aa: CASSLETVGNTIYF; cdr3_nt: TGCGCCAGCAGCTTAGAAACAGTTGGAAACACCATATATTTT
d_call: .; j_call: TRBJ1-2; v_call: TRBV21-1; clone_size: .; cdr3_aa: CASSNDSLFAYYGYTF; cdr3_nt: TGTGCCAGCAGCAACGATTCCCTATTTGCTTACTATGGCTACACCTTC
d_call: .; j_call: TRBJ1-1; v_call: TRBV14; clone_size: .; cdr3_aa: CASSQDLARGTEAFF; cdr3_nt: TGTGCCAGCAGCCAAGATCTGGCCAGGGGCACTGAAGCTTTCTTT
d_call: .; j_call: TRBJ1-4; v_call: TRBV18; clone_size: .; cdr3_aa: CASSPGAGYEKLFF; cdr3_nt: TGTGCCAGCTCACCCGGGGCGGGATATGAAAAACTGTTTTTT
d_call: .; j_call: TRBJ1-6; v_call: TRBV19; clone_size: .; cdr3_aa: CASRFSGENSPLHF; cdr3_nt: TGTGCCAGTAGGTTTTCTGGAGAGAATTCACCCCTCCACTTT
d_call: .; j_call: TRBJ2-7; v_call: TRBV3-1/TRBV3-2; clone_size: .; cdr3_aa: CASSQTGSTIYNEQYF; cdr3_nt: TGTGCCAGCAGTCAAACAGGGAGCACGATCTATAACGAGCAGTACTTC
d_call: .; j_call: TRBJ2-3; v_call: TRBV7-6; clone_size: .; cdr3_aa: CASSPAGGAQYF; cdr3_nt: TGTGCCAGCAGCCCCGCAGGAGGTGCGCAGTATTTT
d_call: TRBD2; j_call: TRBJ2-6; v_call: TRBV30; clone_size: .; cdr3_aa: CAWKRRTSGRVTGANVLTF; cdr3_nt: TGTGCCTGGAAGCGAAGGACTAGCGGGAGGGTCACTGGGGCCAACGTCCTGACTTTC
d_call: .; j_call: TRBJ1-1; v_call: TRBV7-9; clone_size: .; cdr3_aa: CASSLEGGQSRAFF; cdr3_nt: TGTGCCAGCAGCTTAGAAGGGGGACAATCCCGCGCTTTCTTT
d_call: .; j_call: TRBJ2-1; v_call: TRBV5-1; clone_size: .; cdr3_aa: CASSGGGAYNEQFF; cdr3_nt: TGCGCCAGCAGCGGAGGGGGCGCCTACAATGAGCAGTTCTTC
d_call: .; j_call: TRBJ2-3; v_call: TRBV21-1; clone_size: .; cdr3_aa: CASSARDRGGTDTQYF; cdr3_nt: TGTGCCAGCAGCGCCCGGGACAGGGGAGGAACAGATACGCAGTATTTT
d_call: TRBD2; j_call: TRBJ2-1; v_call: TRBV7-9; clone_size: .; cdr3_aa: CASSRTGLAGATSYNEQFF; cdr3_nt: TGTGCCAGCAGCCGTACGGGACTAGCGGGAGCGACCTCCTACAATGAGCAGTTCTTC
d_call: TRBD1; j_call: TRBJ2-5; v_call: TRBV28; clone_size: .; cdr3_aa: CASSSRGQGMGETQYF; cdr3_nt: TGTGCCAGCAGTTCCCGGGGACAGGGGATGGGGGAGACCCAGTACTTC
d_call: TRBD1; j_call: TRBJ2-7; v_call: TRBV9; clone_size: .; cdr3_aa: CASSRDPGQGYEQYF; cdr3_nt: TGTGCCAGCAGCCGCGACCCGGGACAGGGCTACGAGCAGTACTTC
d_call: TRBD1; j_call: TRBJ2-7; v_call: TRBV23-1; clone_size: .; cdr3_aa: CASPGLWDRESYEQYF; cdr3_nt: TGCGCCAGCCCCGGACTTTGGGACAGGGAGTCCTACGAGCAGTACTTC
d_call: TRBD1; j_call: TRBJ1-2; v_call: TRBV10-3; clone_size: .; cdr3_aa: CAISVDRGGYGYTF; cdr3_nt: TGTGCCATCAGTGTGGACAGGGGAGGGTATGGCTACACCTTC
d_call: TRBD2; j_call: TRBJ2-3; v_call: TRBV5-1; clone_size: .; cdr3_aa: CASKFGSAGGTDTQYF; cdr3_nt: TGCGCCAGCAAGTTCGGGTCGGCGGGGGGCACAGATACGCAGTATTTT
d_call: .; j_call: TRBJ2-7; v_call: TRBV9; clone_size: .; cdr3_aa: CASSVVGGEQYF; cdr3_nt: TGTGCCAGCAGCGTAGTGGGGGGCGAGCAGTACTTC
d_call: .; j_call: TRBJ1-1; v_call: TRBV6-5; clone_size: .; cdr3_aa: CATGRDNQNTEAFF; cdr3_nt: TGTGCCACCGGGAGGGACAATCAGAACACTGAAGCTTTCTTT
d_call: TRBD1; j_call: TRBJ2-6; v_call: TRBV20-1; clone_size: once; cdr3_aa: CSASHGTGLSGANVLTF; cdr3_nt: TGCAGTGCTAGTCACGGGACAGGGCTTTCTGGGGCCAACGTCCTGACTTTC
d_call: TRBD1; j_call: TRBJ2-5; v_call: TRBV12-3/TRBV12-4; clone_size: once; cdr3_aa: CASSFQGEETQYF; cdr3_nt: TGTGCCAGCAGTTTCCAGGGGGAAGAGACCCAGTACTTC
d_call: TRBD1; j_call: TRBJ2-3; v_call: TRBV5-1; clone_size: .; cdr3_aa: CASSPQTGGRTDTQYF; cdr3_nt: TGCGCCAGCAGCCCACAAACAGGGGGCCGCACAGATACGCAGTATTTT
d_call: TRBD1; j_call: TRBJ1-4; v_call: TRBV28; clone_size: .; cdr3_aa: CASSLTGQREKLFF; cdr3_nt: TGTGCCAGCAGTTTGACAGGGCAACGGGAAAAACTGTTTTTT
d_call: .; j_call: TRBJ2-3; v_call: TRBV9; clone_size: .; cdr3_aa: CASSKTGTTTDTQYF; cdr3_nt: TGTGCCAGCAGCAAAACCGGGACAACCACAGATACGCAGTATTTT
d_call: .; j_call: TRBJ1-6; v_call: TRBV5-1; clone_size: .; cdr3_aa: CASSLGENSPLHF; cdr3_nt: TGCGCCAGCAGCTTGGGCGAAAATTCACCCCTCCACTTT
d_call: .; j_call: TRBJ1-2; v_call: TRBV15; clone_size: .; cdr3_aa: CATSRASYGYTF; cdr3_nt: TGTGCCACCAGCAGAGCATCCTATGGCTACACCTTC
d_call: .; j_call: TRBJ1-1; v_call: TRBV19; clone_size: .; cdr3_aa: CARRTDTEAFF; cdr3_nt: TGTGCCAGGCGGACTGACACTGAAGCTTTCTTT
d_call: .; j_call: TRBJ2-1; v_call: TRBV3-1/TRBV3-2; clone_size: .; cdr3_aa: CASSHNSGVAEQFF; cdr3_nt: TGTGCCAGCAGCCATAATTCAGGGGTCGCTGAGCAGTTCTTC
d_call: TRBD1; j_call: TRBJ1-2; v_call: TRBV18; clone_size: few; cdr3_aa: CASSRQGDGYTF; cdr3_nt: TGTGCCAGCTCAAGACAGGGGGATGGCTACACCTTC
d_call: .; j_call: TRBJ2-3; v_call: TRBV7-3; clone_size: once; cdr3_aa: CASRPGGDTQYF; cdr3_nt: TGTGCCAGCAGACCAGGGGGGGATACGCAGTATTTT
d_call: TRBD1; j_call: TRBJ1-5; v_call: TRBV5-6; clone_size: .; cdr3_aa: CASSFGDRGHQPQHF; cdr3_nt: TGTGCCAGCAGCTTTGGAGACAGGGGTCATCAGCCCCAGCATTTT
d_call: TRBD2; j_call: TRBJ2-1; v_call: TRBV28; clone_size: .; cdr3_aa: CASSLRGRASNEQFF; cdr3_nt: TGTGCCAGCAGTTTACGAGGGAGGGCCAGCAATGAGCAGTTCTTC
d_call: .; j_call: TRBJ1-6; v_call: TRBV5-6; clone_size: .; cdr3_aa: CASSLGVTYNSPLHF; cdr3_nt: TGTGCCAGCAGCTTAGGAGTTACCTATAATTCACCCCTCCACTTT